This TCR beta chain was sequenced in a study of human T cells and chemical hapten exposure. TCRdb re-called the RACE reads through MiXCR, storing one row per CDR3 protein. Of about 140,000 distinct CDR3 sequences detected, 12% appear once; the ten largest clones hold around 1.4%. The CDR3 is 16 residues long. Germline V gene lookup returns CDR1 LGHNA and CDR2 YNFKEQ. V dropped 4 bases and J dropped 5 bases, with 17 bases sitting between them. Noted time point: patch test 2, 6 weeks after DPC sensitization. Treatment here: therapeutic diphenylcyclopropenone sensitization with weekly scalp DPC. The chain couples TRBV4-2 to TRBJ2-2; a weak D match, TRBD2 (6 bases). The sample consisted of whole blood, taken in connection with sensitization to the hapten diphenylcyclopropenone (DPC). The TCR comes from a woman aged 50 to 65 with alopecia areata. Some clones in this sample may be carry-over from other donors' samples. The CDR3 loop is CASSRGVERRTGELFF. The CDR3 DNA follows: TGTGCCAGCAGCCGCGGGGTCGAGCGCAGGACCGGGGAGCTGTTTTTT.